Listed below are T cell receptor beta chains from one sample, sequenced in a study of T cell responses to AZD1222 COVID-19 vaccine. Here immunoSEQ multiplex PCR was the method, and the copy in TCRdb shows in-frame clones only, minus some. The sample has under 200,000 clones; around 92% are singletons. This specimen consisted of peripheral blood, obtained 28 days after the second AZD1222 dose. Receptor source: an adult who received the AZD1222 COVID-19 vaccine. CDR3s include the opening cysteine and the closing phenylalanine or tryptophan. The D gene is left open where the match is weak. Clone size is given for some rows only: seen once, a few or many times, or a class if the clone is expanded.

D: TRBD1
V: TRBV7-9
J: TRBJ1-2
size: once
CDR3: CASRDREVYGYTF
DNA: TGTGCCAGCAGGGACAGGGAAGTCTATGGCTACACCTTC

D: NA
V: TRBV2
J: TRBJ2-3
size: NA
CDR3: CASRRTERGEYF
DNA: TGTGCCAGCAGACGGACAGAACGCGGGGAGTATTTT

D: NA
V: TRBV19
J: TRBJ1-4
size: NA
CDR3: CASSIRPSSGMDEKLFF
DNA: TGTGCCAGTAGTATTAGGCCCTCCAGCGGGATGGATGAAAAACTGTTTTTT

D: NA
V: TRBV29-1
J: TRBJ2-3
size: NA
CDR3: CSVADSTDTQYF
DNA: TGCAGCGTTGCGGATAGCACAGATACGCAGTATTTT

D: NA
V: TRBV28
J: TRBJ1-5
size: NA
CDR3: CASKLGLNNQPQHF
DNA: TGTGCCAGCAAATTGGGCCTGAACAATCAGCCCCAGCATTTT

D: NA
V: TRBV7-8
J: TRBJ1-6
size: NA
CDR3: CASSLAPKNSPLHF
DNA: TGTGCCAGCAGCTTAGCGCCGAAAAATTCACCCCTCCACTTT

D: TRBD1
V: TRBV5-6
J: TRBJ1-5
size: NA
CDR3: CASSLAGTGPTNQPQHF
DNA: TGTGCCAGCAGCTTAGCCGGGACAGGACCCACTAATCAGCCCCAGCATTTT

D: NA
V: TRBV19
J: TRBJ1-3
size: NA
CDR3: CASSLQERNTIYF
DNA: TGTGCCAGTAGCTTGCAGGAGCGGAACACCATATATTTT

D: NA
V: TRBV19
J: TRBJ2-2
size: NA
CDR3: CASHKGLNTGELFF
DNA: TGTGCCAGCCACAAGGGATTAAACACCGGGGAGCTGTTTTTT

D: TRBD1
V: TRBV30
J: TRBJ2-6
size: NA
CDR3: CAWSVRDSYPRANVLTF
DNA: TGTGCCTGGAGTGTAAGGGACAGTTACCCTAGGGCCAACGTCCTGACTTTC

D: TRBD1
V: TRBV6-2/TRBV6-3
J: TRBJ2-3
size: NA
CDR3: CASSPDRVGADTQYF
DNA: TGTGCCAGCAGTCCGGACAGGGTGGGTGCAGATACGCAGTATTTT

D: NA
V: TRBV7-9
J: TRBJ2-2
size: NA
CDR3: CASSRTVAGAPGELFF
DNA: TGTGCCAGCAGCCGGACGGTGGCGGGGGCTCCCGGGGAGCTGTTTTTT

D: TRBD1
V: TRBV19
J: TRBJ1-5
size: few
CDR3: CASRGTVYSNQPQHF
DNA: TGTGCCAGTAGGGGGACAGTTTATAGCAATCAGCCCCAGCATTTT

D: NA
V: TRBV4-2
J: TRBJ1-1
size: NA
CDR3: CASRMKTQLNTEAFF
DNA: TGTGCCAGCAGGATGAAGACCCAATTAAACACTGAAGCTTTCTTT

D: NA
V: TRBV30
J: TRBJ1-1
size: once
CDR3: CAWAQGNTEAFF
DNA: TGTGCCTGGGCCCAGGGGAACACTGAAGCTTTCTTT

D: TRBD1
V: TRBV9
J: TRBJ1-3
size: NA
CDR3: CASSQGQGARGNTIYF
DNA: TGTGCCAGCAGCCAGGGACAGGGGGCGAGAGGAAACACCATATATTTT

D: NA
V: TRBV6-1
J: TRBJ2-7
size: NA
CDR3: CASSESGTLSYEQYF
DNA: TGTGCCAGCAGTGAGTCTGGCACCCTCTCCTACGAGCAGTACTTC

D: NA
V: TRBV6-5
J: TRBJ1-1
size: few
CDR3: CASSYSSGFRAEAFF
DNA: TGTGCCAGCAGTTACTCGTCAGGATTTCGGGCTGAAGCTTTCTTT

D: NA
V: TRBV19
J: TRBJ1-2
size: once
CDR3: CASKTVFTHYGYTF
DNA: TGTGCCAGTAAGACAGTCTTCACTCACTATGGCTACACCTTC

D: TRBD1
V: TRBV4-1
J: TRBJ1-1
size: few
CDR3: CASSQEGQGTMNTEAFF
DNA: TGCGCCAGCAGCCAAGAGGGACAGGGGACTATGAACACTGAAGCTTTCTTT

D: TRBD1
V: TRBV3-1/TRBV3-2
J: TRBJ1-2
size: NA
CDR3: CASSLNSGTGDWYYGYTF
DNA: TGTGCCAGCAGCCTAAATTCCGGGACAGGAGACTGGTACTATGGCTACACCTTC

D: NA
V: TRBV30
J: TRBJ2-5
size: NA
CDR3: CAWSGQETQYF
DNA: TGTGCCTGGAGTGGACAAGAGACCCAGTACTTC

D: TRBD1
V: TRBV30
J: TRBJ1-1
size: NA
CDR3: CAWTEGGGGEAFF
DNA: TGTGCCTGGACTGAAGGGGGCGGCGGTGAAGCTTTCTTT

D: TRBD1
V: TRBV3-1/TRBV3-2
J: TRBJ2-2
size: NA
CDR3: CASSPGQGAQVGELFF
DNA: TGTGCCAGCAGCCCTGGACAGGGGGCGCAAGTCGGGGAGCTGTTTTTT

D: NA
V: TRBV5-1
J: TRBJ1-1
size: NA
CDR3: CASSFAGGGAAEAFF
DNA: TGCGCCAGCAGCTTCGCCGGCGGCGGGGCCGCTGAAGCTTTCTTT

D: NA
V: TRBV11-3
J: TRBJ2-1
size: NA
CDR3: CASSPPLGVKNEQFF
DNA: TGTGCCAGCAGCCCACCCCTTGGGGTGAAAAATGAGCAGTTCTTC

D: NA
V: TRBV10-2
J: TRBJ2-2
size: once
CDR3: CASRNRDNTGELFF
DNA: TGCGCCAGCAGAAACAGGGACAACACCGGGGAGCTGTTTTTT

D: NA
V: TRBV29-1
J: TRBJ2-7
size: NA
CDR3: CSVHHNEQYF
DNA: TGCAGCGTCCACCATAACGAGCAGTACTTC

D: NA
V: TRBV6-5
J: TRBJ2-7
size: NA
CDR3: CASTPGNLGEQYF
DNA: TGTGCCAGCACCCCGGGAAACCTGGGCGAGCAGTACTTC

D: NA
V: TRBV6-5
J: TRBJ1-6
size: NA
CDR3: CASSYSREAGYSPLHF
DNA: TGTGCCAGCAGTTACTCGCGAGAGGCAGGGTATTCACCCCTCCACTTT

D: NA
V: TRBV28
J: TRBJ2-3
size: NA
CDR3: CASSFMGATDTQYF
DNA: TGTGCCAGCAGTTTCATGGGGGCCACAGATACGCAGTATTTT

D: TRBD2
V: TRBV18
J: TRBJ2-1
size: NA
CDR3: CASSPPPAGPNNEQFF
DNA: TGTGCCAGCTCACCACCGCCAGCGGGGCCCAACAATGAGCAGTTCTTC

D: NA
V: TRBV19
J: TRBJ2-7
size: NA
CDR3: CANPGGCAYEQYF
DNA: TGTGCCAATCCAGGGGGGTGCGCCTACGAGCAGTACTTC

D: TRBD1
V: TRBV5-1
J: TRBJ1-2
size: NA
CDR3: CASSIQGSEGYTF
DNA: TGCGCCAGCAGCATACAGGGGTCAGAAGGCTACACCTTC

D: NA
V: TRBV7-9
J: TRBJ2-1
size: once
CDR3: CASSLDRHNEQFF
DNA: TGTGCCAGCAGCTTAGACCGACACAATGAGCAGTTCTTC

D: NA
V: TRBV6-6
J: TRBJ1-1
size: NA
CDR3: CASTTGRNTEAFF
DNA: TGTGCCAGCACCACGGGGAGGAACACTGAAGCTTTCTTT

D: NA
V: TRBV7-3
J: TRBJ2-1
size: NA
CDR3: CASSSTRTNEQFF
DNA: TGTGCCAGCAGCTCGACTAGGACGAATGAGCAGTTCTTC

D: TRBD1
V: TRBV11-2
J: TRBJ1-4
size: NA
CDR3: CASSFPTGAKLFF
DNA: TGTGCCAGCAGCTTCCCGACAGGGGCAAAACTGTTTTTT

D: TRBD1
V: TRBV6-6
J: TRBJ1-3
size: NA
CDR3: CASSRQGPSGNTIYF
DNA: TGTGCCAGCAGTAGACAGGGTCCCTCTGGAAACACCATATATTTT

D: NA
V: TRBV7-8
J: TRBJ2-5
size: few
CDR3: CASSKTETQYF
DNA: TGTGCCAGCAGCAAGACAGAGACCCAGTACTTC

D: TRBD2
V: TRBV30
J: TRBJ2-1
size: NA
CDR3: CAWLPLAGYNEQFF
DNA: TGTGCCTGGTTACCACTAGCGGGTTACAATGAGCAGTTCTTC

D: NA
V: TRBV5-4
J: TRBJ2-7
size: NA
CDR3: CASSLVGTGAYEQYF
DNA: TGTGCCAGCAGCTTGGTTGGGACTGGGGCCTACGAGCAGTACTTC

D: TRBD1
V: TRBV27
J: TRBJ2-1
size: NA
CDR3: CASSSPYRGHEQFF
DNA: TGTGCCAGCAGTTCCCCTTACAGGGGCCATGAGCAGTTCTTC

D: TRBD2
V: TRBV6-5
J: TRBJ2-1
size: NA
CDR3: CASSWTRINEQFF
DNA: TGTGCCAGCAGTTGGACTAGGATAAATGAGCAGTTCTTC

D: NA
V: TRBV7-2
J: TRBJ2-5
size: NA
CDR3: CASSPRRNQETQYF
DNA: TGTGCCAGCAGCCCAAGACGGAACCAAGAGACCCAGTACTTC

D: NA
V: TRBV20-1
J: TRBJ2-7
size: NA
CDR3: CSAREGEQYF
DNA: TGCAGTGCTAGAGAAGGCGAGCAGTACTTC

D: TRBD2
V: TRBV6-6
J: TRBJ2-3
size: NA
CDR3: CASSARGGSTDTQYF
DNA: TGTGCCAGCAGTGCGCGGGGGGGGAGCACAGATACGCAGTATTTT

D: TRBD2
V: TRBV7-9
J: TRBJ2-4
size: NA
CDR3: CASSSGSGSAYF
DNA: TGTGCCAGCAGCTCAGGGAGCGGGAGCGCGTACTTC

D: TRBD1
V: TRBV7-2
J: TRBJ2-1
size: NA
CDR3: CASRGQGAYNEQFF
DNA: TGTGCCAGCAGAGGGCAGGGGGCCTACAATGAGCAGTTCTTC

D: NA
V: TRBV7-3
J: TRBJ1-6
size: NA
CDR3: CASSPGGGGTPLHF
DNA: TGTGCCAGCAGCCCCGGGGGCGGGGGTACACCCCTCCACTTT

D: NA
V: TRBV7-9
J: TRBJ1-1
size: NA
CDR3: CASSFGGYEAFF
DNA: TGTGCCAGCAGCTTCGGAGGTTATGAAGCTTTCTTT

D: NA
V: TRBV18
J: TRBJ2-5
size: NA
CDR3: CASSVQETQYF
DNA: TGTGCCAGCTCAGTCCAAGAGACCCAGTACTTC

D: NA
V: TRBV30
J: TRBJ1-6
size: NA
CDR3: CAWTGTVKLNSPLHF
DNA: TGTGCCTGGACAGGGACGGTGAAGCTTAATTCACCCCTCCACTTT

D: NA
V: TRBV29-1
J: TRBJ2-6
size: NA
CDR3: CSVDATSGGANVLTF
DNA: TGCAGCGTTGACGCGACCTCTGGAGGGGCCAACGTCCTGACTTTC

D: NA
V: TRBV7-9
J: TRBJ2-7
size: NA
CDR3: CASSPTGRGAYEQYF
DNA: TGTGCCAGCAGCCCCACAGGGCGAGGGGCCTACGAGCAGTACTTC